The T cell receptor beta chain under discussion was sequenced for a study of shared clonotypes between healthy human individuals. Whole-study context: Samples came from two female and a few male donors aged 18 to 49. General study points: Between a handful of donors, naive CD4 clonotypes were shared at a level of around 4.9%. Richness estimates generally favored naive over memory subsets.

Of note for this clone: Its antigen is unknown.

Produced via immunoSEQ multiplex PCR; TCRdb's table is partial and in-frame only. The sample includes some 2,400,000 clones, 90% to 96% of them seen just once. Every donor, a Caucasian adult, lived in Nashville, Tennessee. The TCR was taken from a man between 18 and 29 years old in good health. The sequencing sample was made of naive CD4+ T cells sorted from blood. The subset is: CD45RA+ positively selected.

The CDR3 DNA reads as TGCGCCAGCACCTCGAGGACAGGGGACTACGAGCAGTACTTC. Translating gives CASTSRTGDYEQYF. The genes are TRBV5-1 and TRBJ2-7; TRBD1 matches at 9 bases. The V gene end was trimmed by 6 bases and the J gene end by 3 bases; junction bases not matched to a gene: 7. The CDR3 is 14 amino acids. Per germline, CDR1 SGHRS and CDR2 YFSETQ.